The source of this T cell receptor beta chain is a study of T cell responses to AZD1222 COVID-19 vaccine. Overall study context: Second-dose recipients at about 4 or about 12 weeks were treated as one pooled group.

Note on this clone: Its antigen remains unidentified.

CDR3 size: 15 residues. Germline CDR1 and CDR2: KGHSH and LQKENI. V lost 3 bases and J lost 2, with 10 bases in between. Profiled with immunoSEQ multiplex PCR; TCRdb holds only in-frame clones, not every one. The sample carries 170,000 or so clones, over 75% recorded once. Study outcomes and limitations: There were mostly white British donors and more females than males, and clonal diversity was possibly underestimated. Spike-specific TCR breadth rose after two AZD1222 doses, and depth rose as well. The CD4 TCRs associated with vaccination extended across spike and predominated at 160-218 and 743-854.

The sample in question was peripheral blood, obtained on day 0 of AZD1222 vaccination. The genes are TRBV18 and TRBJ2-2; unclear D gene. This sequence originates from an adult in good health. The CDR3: CASSPFSGNTGELFF. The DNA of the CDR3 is TGTGCCAGCTCACCGTTTTCGGGTAACACCGGGGAGCTGTTTTTT.